These T cell receptor beta chains were read from a single sample in a study of neurological immune-mediated disorders. TCRdb independently ran MiXCR on the 5' RACE reads; one entry per CDR3 protein. The table records about 52,000 distinct CDR3 sequences, around 3.9% of them present only once. The sequenced sample was PBMCs. The receptors stem from a man aged 25 to 45 with multiple sclerosis. CDR3s include the opening cysteine and the closing phenylalanine or tryptophan. Fields, in order: CDR3 protein, CDR3 DNA, D gene, clone size, J gene, V gene. D genes are given only for firm matches. Size values are once, few and many counts, or a class for expanded clones, and some rows have none.

CDR3 protein: CASSAIGRNTEAFF; CDR3 DNA: TGTGCCAGCAGCGCCATCGGGCGGAACACTGAAGCTTTCTTT; D gene: NA; clone size: many; J gene: TRBJ1-1; V gene: TRBV9
CDR3 protein: CASSGRQTYEQYF; CDR3 DNA: TGTGCCAGCAGTGGTAGACAGACCTACGAGCAGTACTTC; D gene: NA; clone size: many; J gene: TRBJ2-7; V gene: TRBV27
CDR3 protein: CASSSLAVQYF; CDR3 DNA: TGTGCCAGCAGTTCACTAGCGGTACAGTACTTC; D gene: TRBD2; clone size: NA; J gene: TRBJ2-7; V gene: TRBV28
CDR3 protein: CASTPTSGVRKQYF; CDR3 DNA: TGTGCCAGCACCCCAACTAGCGGGGTACGCAAGCAGTACTTC; D gene: TRBD2; clone size: many; J gene: TRBJ2-7; V gene: TRBV12-3/TRBV12-4
CDR3 protein: CSARRGSQGVGTDTQYF; CDR3 DNA: TGCAGTGCTAGGAGAGGGAGTCAGGGGGTGGGGACAGATACGCAGTATTTT; D gene: TRBD1; clone size: many; J gene: TRBJ2-3; V gene: TRBV20-1
CDR3 protein: CASTTGTASSYNEQFF; CDR3 DNA: TGCGCCAGCACCACCGGGACCGCCAGCTCCTACAATGAGCAGTTCTTC; D gene: NA; clone size: many; J gene: TRBJ2-1; V gene: TRBV5-1
CDR3 protein: CASSPEVGNYEQYF; CDR3 DNA: TGTGCCAGCAGCCCCGAGGTGGGGAATTACGAGCAGTACTTC; D gene: NA; clone size: many; J gene: TRBJ2-7; V gene: TRBV7-6
CDR3 protein: CASSLASSGGAGTGELFF; CDR3 DNA: TGTGCCAGCAGCTTAGCGAGTAGCGGGGGGGCCGGGACCGGGGAGCTGTTTTTT; D gene: TRBD2; clone size: many; J gene: TRBJ2-2; V gene: TRBV7-6
CDR3 protein: CASSLQNTGELYF; CDR3 DNA: TGTGCCAGCAGCCTACAGAACACCGGGGAGCTGTACTTC; D gene: NA; clone size: NA; J gene: TRBJ2-7; V gene: TRBV14
CDR3 protein: CATSSWAGYEQYF; CDR3 DNA: TGTGCCACCAGCAGCTGGGCGGGCTACGAGCAGTACTTC; D gene: NA; clone size: many; J gene: TRBJ2-7; V gene: TRBV15
CDR3 protein: CASSAGLQVDEQFF; CDR3 DNA: TGTGCCAGCAGCGCGGGGCTCCAGGTCGATGAGCAGTTCTTC; D gene: NA; clone size: few; J gene: TRBJ2-1; V gene: TRBV12-3/TRBV12-4
CDR3 protein: CASRQGTDTQYF; CDR3 DNA: TGTGCCAGCAGGCAAGGCACAGATACGCAGTATTTT; D gene: NA; clone size: many; J gene: TRBJ2-3; V gene: TRBV12-3/TRBV12-4
CDR3 protein: CASSWGQDGYTF; CDR3 DNA: TGTGCCAGCAGCTGGGGACAGGATGGCTACACCTTC; D gene: TRBD1; clone size: many; J gene: TRBJ1-2; V gene: TRBV5-4